This T cell receptor (beta chain) appears in the sequencing data of a study of T cells in localized non-small cell lung cancer. General observations from the study: Maximal T cell clonality occurred in uninvolved adjacent lung, with tumor ranking below it. Analysis by sequencing included only one tumor region, so heterogeneity remains possible. Longer overall survival was linked to higher blood T cell density. Median roughly 57 top-100 tumor clones were shared with paired adjacent lung.

The assay was immunoSEQ multiplex PCR, and TCRdb's table has in-frame clones only and misses some. The sample gives about 2,500 clones, 30% to 40% of which show up once; 3.5% to 5% is in the top ten. Germline V gene lookup returns CDR1 LNHDA and CDR2 SQIVND (reference sequence). Trimming removed 8 bases at V and 5 bases at J, with 9 bases between. The CDR3 consists of 11 residues. Note on this clone: Antigen: not known.

This TCR derives from a male donor at least 60 years old with stage II squamous cell lung carcinoma. The sequences come from lymph node tissue, collected before any cancer treatment. The gene calls are TRBV19 and TRBJ1-2; no reliable D call. The CDR3 reads CASQTGYGYTF. CDR3 nucleotides: TGTGCCAGTCAAACCGGTTATGGCTACACCTTC.